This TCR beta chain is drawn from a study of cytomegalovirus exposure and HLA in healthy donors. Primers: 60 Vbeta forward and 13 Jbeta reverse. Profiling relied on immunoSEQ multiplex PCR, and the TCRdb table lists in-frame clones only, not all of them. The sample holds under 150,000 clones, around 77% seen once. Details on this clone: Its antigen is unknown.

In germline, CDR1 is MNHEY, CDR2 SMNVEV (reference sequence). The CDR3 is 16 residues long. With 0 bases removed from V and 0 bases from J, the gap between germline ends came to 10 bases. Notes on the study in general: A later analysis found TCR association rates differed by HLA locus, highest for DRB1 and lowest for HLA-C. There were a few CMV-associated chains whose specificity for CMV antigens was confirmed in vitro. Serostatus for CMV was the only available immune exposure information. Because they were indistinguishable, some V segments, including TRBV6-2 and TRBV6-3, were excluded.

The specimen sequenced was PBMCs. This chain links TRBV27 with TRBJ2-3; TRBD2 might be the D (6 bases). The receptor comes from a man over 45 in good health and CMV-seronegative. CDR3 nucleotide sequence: TGTGCCAGCAGTTTATCGTCGGGAGTAAGCACAGATACGCAGTATTTT. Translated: CASSLSSGVSTDTQYF.